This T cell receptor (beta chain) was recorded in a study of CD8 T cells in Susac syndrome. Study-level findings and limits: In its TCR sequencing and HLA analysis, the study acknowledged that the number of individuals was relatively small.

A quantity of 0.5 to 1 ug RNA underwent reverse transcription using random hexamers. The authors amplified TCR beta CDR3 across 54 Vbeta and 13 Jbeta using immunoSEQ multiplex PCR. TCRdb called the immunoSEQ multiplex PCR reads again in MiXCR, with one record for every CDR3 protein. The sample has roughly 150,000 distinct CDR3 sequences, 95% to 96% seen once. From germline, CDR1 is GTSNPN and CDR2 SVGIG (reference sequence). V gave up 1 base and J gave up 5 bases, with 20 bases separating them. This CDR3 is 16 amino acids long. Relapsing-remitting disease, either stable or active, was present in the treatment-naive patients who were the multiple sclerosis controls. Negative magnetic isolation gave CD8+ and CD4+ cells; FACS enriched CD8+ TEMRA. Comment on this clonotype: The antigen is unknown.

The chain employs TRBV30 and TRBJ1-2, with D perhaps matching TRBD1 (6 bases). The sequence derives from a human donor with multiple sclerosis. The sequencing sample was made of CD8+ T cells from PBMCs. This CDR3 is CAWSAPRGLQGYGYTF. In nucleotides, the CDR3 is TGTGCCTGGAGTGCCCCCAGGGGTCTCCAGGGGTATGGCTACACCTTC.